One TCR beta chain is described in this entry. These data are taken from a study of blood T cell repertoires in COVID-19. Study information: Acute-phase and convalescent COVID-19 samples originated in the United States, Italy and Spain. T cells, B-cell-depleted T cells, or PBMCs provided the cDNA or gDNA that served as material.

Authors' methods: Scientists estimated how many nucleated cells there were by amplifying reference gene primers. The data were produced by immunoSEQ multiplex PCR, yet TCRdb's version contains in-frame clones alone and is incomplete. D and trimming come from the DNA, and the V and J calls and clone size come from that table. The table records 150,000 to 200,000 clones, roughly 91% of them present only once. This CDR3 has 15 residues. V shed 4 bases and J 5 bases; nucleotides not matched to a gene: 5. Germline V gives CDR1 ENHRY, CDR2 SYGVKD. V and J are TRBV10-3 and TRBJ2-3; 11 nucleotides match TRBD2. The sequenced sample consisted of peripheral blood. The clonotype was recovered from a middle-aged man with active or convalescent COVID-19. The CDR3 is CAISASGGPKDTQYF. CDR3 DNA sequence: TGTGCCATCAGTGCTAGCGGGGGGCCCAAAGATACGCAGTATTTT.